This TCR beta chain was sequenced during a study of blood T cells in healthy people across ages. A second roughly 6 to 12 cycle PCR used barcoded and J-beta primers. Each cDNA molecule was tagged by a template-switch adaptor that had 12 random nucleotides. Each CDR3 protein is one row after TCRdb ran MiXCR on the 5' RACE reads. The sample lists hundreds of thousands of distinct CDR3 sequences, roughly 60% occurring once. With 5 bases clipped from V and 2 bases from J, the junction kept 6 bases outside the gene matches. Germline CDR1 SGHTA, CDR2 FQGNSA. CDR3 length equals 15 residues. Findings of the study overall: Comparison with aged donors showed that long-lived donors had more naive CD4+ cells and higher diversity. Diversity estimated from one million T cells was considered an underestimate. Conclusively comparing naive with antigen-experienced cells was impossible with unsorted PBMCs.

This clonotype was counted only a few times. Its antigen remains unknown. Sequencing input: blood. The receptor's source is a man between 25 and 39 years old in good health. V is TRBV7-2 and J is TRBJ2-1, with 7 bases aligning to TRBD2. The DNA of the CDR3 is TGTGCCAGCAGCCCGCGGGGGACTACCTACAATGAGCAGTTCTTC. Translating it yields CASSPRGTTYNEQFF. Full variable domain (outside the CDR3, taken from reference TRBV7-2 and TRBJ2-1): GAGVSQSPSNKVTEKGKDVELRCDPISGHTALYWYRQSLGQGLEFLIYFQGNSAPDKSGLPSDRFSAERTGGSVSTLTIQRTQQEDSAVYLCASSPRGTTYNEQFFGPGTRLTVL.